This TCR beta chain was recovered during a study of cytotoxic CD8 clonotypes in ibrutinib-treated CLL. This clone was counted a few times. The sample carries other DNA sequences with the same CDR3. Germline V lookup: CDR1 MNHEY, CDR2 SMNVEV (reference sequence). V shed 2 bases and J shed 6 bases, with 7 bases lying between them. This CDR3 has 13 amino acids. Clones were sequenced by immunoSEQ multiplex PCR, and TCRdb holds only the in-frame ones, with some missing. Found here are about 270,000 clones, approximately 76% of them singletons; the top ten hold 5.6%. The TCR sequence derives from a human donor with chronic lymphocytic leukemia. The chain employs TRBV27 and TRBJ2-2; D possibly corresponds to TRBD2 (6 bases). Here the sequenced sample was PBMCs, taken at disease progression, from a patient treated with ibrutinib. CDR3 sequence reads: CASSLGGSGELFF. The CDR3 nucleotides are TGTGCCAGCAGTTTAGGGGGGTCCGGGGAGCTGTTTTTT.